The text below deals with one TCR beta chain. These data belong to a study of blood T cell repertoires in COVID-19. Profiling relied on immunoSEQ multiplex PCR, and the TCRdb table lists in-frame clones only, not all of them. The profile covers roughly 440,000 clones, with 70% to 90% appearing a single time and around 13% taken by the ten largest. Trimming at V came to 5 bases and at J to 6 bases, leaving 6 bases not matched to a gene. The CDR3 has 14 residues. Germline V gene data show CDR1 as SGHAT and CDR2 as FQNNGV. Patients from Seattle were sampled longitudinally, starting during active infection.

The sequence was collected from a woman between 45 and 65 years old with COVID-19, enrolled during active disease. This sequence joins TRBV11-2 and TRBJ1-2, with 10 positions matching TRBD1. Sequenced input: peripheral blood. For the CDR3, the DNA is TGTGCCAGCAGCGAGGGACAGGGGAGGGATGGCTACACCTTC. Protein: CASSEGQGRDGYTF.